This T cell receptor (beta chain) was captured in a study of response to subunit inactivated influenza vaccine (dated by TCRdb to the late 2010s). In the study overall: The study used deep quantitative T cell receptor repertoire profiling to track responses to a trivalent subunit inactivated influenza vaccine.

Cut back by 5 bases and 1 base, the V and J ends lie 15 bases apart. CDR1 LNHNV and CDR2 YYDKDF are derived from the germline V gene (reference sequence). The CDR3 goes from the cysteine to the phenylalanine over 15 residues. Only the CDR3 DNA is retained, 45 bases long and in frame from the first base. Study-wide conclusions, independent of this receptor: According to the authors, only a limited number of new T cells may be recruited by each seasonal influenza vaccination.

This clonotype has a handful of counts. The specificity of this receptor is unknown. No clone much larger than this one lies a single base away; base qualities are absent. Library construction relied on RT-PCR. This sample was sequenced with an Illumina HiSeq 2500. The public reads were run again by TCRdb, first through fastp at Q25 and then through MiXCR, and only productive beta chains were kept. Each CDR3 protein appears once, grouped with its most common genes and DNA. The sample data list about 170,000 distinct CDR3 sequences, and more than 10% of these were observed just once. The top ten constitute around 32% of the sample. These records were also assigned to another study, of T cells expressing NK-cell markers. Per the second study: 5'RACE template switching, by which a universal primer site and unique molecular identifiers were added, was used to make TCR beta cDNA libraries. Three sorted T-cell subsets (CD3+CD56+NKG2C+, CD3+CD56+NKG2C- and CD3+CD56-NKG2C+) from about 8 donors had their TCR beta-chain repertoires profiled. Among the eight sequenced donors, only one was HCMV-seronegative, while the other seven were HCMV-seropositive. To restrict sorting to alphabetaTCR-expressing T cells, an anti-gammadeltaTCR antibody was added in several experiments. In over 5 donors, the dominant CD3+CD56+NKG2C+ clonotypes were among the top 10 CD8+ clonotypes and accounted for roughly 1.0-8% of CD8+ T cells. Those dominant clonotypes were again the most abundant among CD3+CD56-NKG2C+ cells in a few donors, at roughly 28.3-60.1%. Whether the expanded NKG2C-expressing T cell clones were specific for HCMV antigens was left unclear. Randomly selected healthy volunteers, three men and five women, were used as the eight sequenced donors. HCMV serostatus was determined by detecting HCMV-specific IgG in serum with a commercial ELISA kit. Peripheral blood mononuclear cells were isolated from blood by Ficoll density gradient centrifugation. CD4+ and CD8+ T cells were isolated from PBMC by magnetic immunoseparation with Miltenyi isolation kits. cDNA synthesis was primed from the TCR beta constant segment, followed by two successive PCR amplification steps. Libraries were sequenced as 2 x 150 bp reads on Illumina HiSeq 2000/2500, MiSeq or NextSeq. MIGEC was used to demultiplex reads and group reads by UMI, and MiTCR was used to assemble and quantify clonotypes. To exclude erroneous sequences, any TCR cDNA sequence not supported by at least two reads was discarded. The tcR package was used for downstream repertoire analysis, and clonotypes were matched between fractions using CDR3 nucleotide sequence together with V segment. VDJmatch was used to annotate antigen specificity against VDJdb, with one amino acid substitution allowed in CDR3.

In this chain, TRBV15 is recombined with TRBJ2-7, with the D assignment possibly TRBD1 or TRBD2, given 6 matching bases for each. This specimen consisted of CD8+ T cells sorted from PBMCs, obtained less than 13 days after vaccination. The source is a man in his fifties or sixties who received an inactivated influenza vaccine. Donor details come from another sample of the same person, matched by shared clones. CDR3 protein: CATSLEQGTSYEQYF. The nucleotide sequence is given as TGTGCCACCAGCCTGGAGCAGGGGACTTCCTACGAGCAGTACTTC. With all but the CDR3 taken from the reference TRBV15 and TRBJ2-7 genes, the full variable domain is: DAMVIQNPRYQVTQFGKPVTLSCSQTLNHNVMYWYQQKSSQAPKLLFHYYDKDFNNEADTPDNFQSRRPNTSFCFLDIRSPGLGDTAMYLCATSLEQGTSYEQYFGPGTRLTVT.